What follows are 21 T cell receptor beta chains derived from one specimen sequenced in a study of glioma-infiltrating T cells after dendritic cell vaccination. Clones were sequenced by immunoSEQ multiplex PCR, and TCRdb holds only the in-frame ones, with some missing. The sample carries tens of thousands of clones, 75% to 90% recorded once. Time point noted: after dendritic cell vaccination, including at tumor progression/relapse. Sequenced here: blood, sampled after dendritic cell vaccination. The receptors stem from a human donor with glioblastoma.

The chain recombines TRBV6-1 with TRBJ1-2, with TRBD1 identical over 9 bases. CDR1 and CDR2 from the germline V gene are MNHNS and SASEGT. The trim removed 3 bases at V and 6 bases at J, leaving 11 bases unmatched. The CDR3 contains 16 residues. The CDR3 nucleotides read TGTGCCAGCAGTGAGCCAGGGACAGGGAGGACACATGGCTACACCTTC. This translates into CASSEPGTGRTHGYTF.

The chain carries TRBV6-6 and TRBJ2-5, with D possibly TRBD2 on 5 matching bases. Germline lookup yields CDR1 MNHNY and CDR2 SVGAGI (reference sequence). This CDR3 has 15 amino acids. V lost 2 bases and J lost 0, with 10 bases in between. CDR3 loop: CASSYEGQYQETQYF. In DNA form, the CDR3 reads TGTGCCAGCAGTTACGAGGGTCAGTACCAAGAGACCCAGTACTTC.

The chain joins TRBV11-2 to TRBJ2-3; 9 nucleotides align to TRBD2. The CDR3 contains 16 residues. Germline CDR1 and CDR2: SGHAT and FQNNGV. V lost 3 bases and J lost 3; bases outside the gene matches: 7. The CDR3 DNA reads as TGTGCCAGCAGCTTGCTGACTAGCGGCCAAACAGATACGCAGTATTTT. Its protein product is CASSLLTSGQTDTQYF.

Only a few counts were recorded for this clone. The genes are TRBV21-1 and TRBJ1-6; the listed D gene, TRBD1, was not tested against the DNA. TRBV21-1 represents a pseudogene. This CDR3 comprises 19 residues. The CDR3 is CASSKALGAGGVSSSPLHF. The DNA of the CDR3 is TGTGCCAGCAGCAAAGCGCTAGGGGCAGGGGGCGTTTCGAGTTCACCCCTCCACTTT.

This chain joins TRBV19 and TRBJ1-1; 7 bases map to TRBD1. This CDR3 has 14 residues. V lost 1 base to trimming and J lost 5 bases; unmatched junction nucleotides: 4. CDR1 LNHDA and CDR2 SQIVND come from the germline V gene (reference sequence). For the CDR3, the DNA is TGTGCCAGTAGTATAGGGACAGGCCCAACTGAAGCTTTCTTT. This sequence encodes CASSIGTGPTEAFF. The complete variable domain, with remaining parts taken from reference TRBV19 and TRBJ1-1, reads DGGITQSPKYLFRKEGQNVTLSCEQNLNHDAMYWYRQDPGQGLRLIYYSQIVNDFQKGDIAEGYSVSREKKESFPLTVTSAQKNPTAFYLCASSIGTGPTEAFFGQGTRLTVV.

The chain is built from TRBV5-1 and TRBJ1-4; possibly TRBD1 for D (5 bases). This CDR3 comprises 14 residues. Germline CDR1 reads SGHRS; CDR2 reads YFSETQ. V was shortened by 0 bases and J by 8 bases, with 11 bases between the two germline ends. The CDR3 protein is CASSLVGEGEKLFF. The CDR3 DNA follows: TGCGCCAGCAGCTTGGTGGGGGAGGGCGAAAAACTGTTTTTT.

The V gene is TRBV19, the J gene TRBJ1-2; D gene uncertain. V lost 6 bases and J lost 7, with 18 bases in between. The length of the CDR3 is 14 residues. CDR1 LNHDA and CDR2 SQIVND come from the germline V gene (reference sequence). Here the CDR3 reads CASRSNGAPTGYTF. The CDR3 DNA follows: TGTGCCAGTAGATCTAACGGAGCCCCCACTGGCTACACCTTC.

Here the CDR3 DNA reads TGTGCCAGCAGCCGGACAGGGAGAGACTACGAGCAGTACTTC. Translated: CASSRTGRDYEQYF. The J gene is TRBJ2-7, the V gene TRBV7-2; 8 nucleotides agree with TRBD1. Germline V gene sequence: CDR1 SGHTA, CDR2 FQGNSA. V lost 5 bases and J lost 3; bases outside the gene matches: 6. The CDR3 runs 14 residues. The whole variable domain, remainder taken from reference TRBV7-2 and TRBJ2-7, is GAGVSQSPSNKVTEKGKDVELRCDPISGHTALYWYRQSLGQGLEFLIYFQGNSAPDKSGLPSDRFSAERTGGSVSTLTIQRTQQEDSAVYLCASSRTGRDYEQYFGPGTRLTVT.

The chain recombines TRBV7-2 with TRBJ2-7; the D gene is possibly TRBD1 (6 bases). Germline V gives CDR1 SGHTA, CDR2 FQGNSA. The CDR3 spans 13 residues. Trimming removed 5 bases from V and 2 bases from J, with 10 bases in between. DNA for the CDR3: TGTGCCAGCAGCAAACAGGGAGCCTACGAGCAGTACTTC. Its protein is CASSKQGAYEQYF.

The chain is built from TRBV2 and TRBJ2-2; 8 bases align to TRBD1. This CDR3 has 16 residues. The V and J ends lost 1 base and 4 bases, in that order; junction bases with no gene match: 5. The V gene's germline CDR1 is SNHLY and CDR2 FYNNEI. The CDR3: CASSEVGQGGTGELFF. The CDR3 DNA is TGTGCCAGCAGTGAAGTCGGACAGGGAGGCACCGGGGAGCTGTTTTTT.

The rearrangement joins TRBV19 to TRBJ2-1; D perhaps matches TRBD2 (6 bases). Deletions cut 6 bases from V and 7 bases from J, with 10 bases between. CDR1 LNHDA and CDR2 SQIVND come from the germline V gene (reference sequence). CDR3 size: 12 residues. The CDR3 DNA reads as TGTGCCAGTAGCGGCGGGACTAATGAGCAGTTCTTC. Translation: CASSGGTNEQFF. Looking up the rest from reference TRBV19 and TRBJ2-1 gives the full variable domain: DGGITQSPKYLFRKEGQNVTLSCEQNLNHDAMYWYRQDPGQGLRLIYYSQIVNDFQKGDIAEGYSVSREKKESFPLTVTSAQKNPTAFYLCASSGGTNEQFFGPGTRLTVL.

The CDR3: CASSSGGARNEQFF. DNA for the CDR3: TGTGCCAGCAGTAGCGGGGGGGCGAGGAATGAGCAGTTCTTC. The chain has TRBV7-9 and TRBJ2-1; TRBD2 aligns across 11 bases. Trimming cost V 6 bases and J 7 bases; bases outside gene matches: 5. The CDR3 is 14 residues long. Germline V CDR1 and CDR2: SEHNR, FQNEAQ (reference sequence).

V is TRBV19 and J is TRBJ2-5; D is possibly TRBD2 (6 bases). CDR1 LNHDA and CDR2 SQIVND come from the germline V gene (reference sequence). V lost 4 bases and J lost 5, with 14 bases in between. The CDR3 covers 14 residues. The chain's CDR3 is CASSRRGSGETQYF. CDR3 sequence (DNA): TGTGCCAGTAGTAGACGGGGGTCGGGGGAGACCCAGTACTTC.

This clone has at least ten counts. The germline gene is not matched at one end of the junction; a read error may be the cause. The J gene is TRBJ2-3, the V gene TRBV6-6, with a possible D match to TRBD2 (6 bases). This CDR3 has 15 residues. The germline CDR1 and CDR2 sequences are MNHNY and SVGAGI (reference sequence). The CDR3 protein is CASSHSAGITDTQYF. In DNA form, the CDR3 reads TGTGCCAGCAGTCACTCTGCGGGGATAACAGATACGCAGTATTTT.

The chain combines TRBV5-1 with TRBJ1-1; D ambiguous. CDR3 size: 14 residues. V dropped 4 bases and J dropped 0 bases, with 10 bases sitting between them. Germline V gives CDR1 SGHRS, CDR2 YFSETQ. The CDR3 DNA sequence: TGCGCCAGCAGCCGGGGAGGTATGAACACTGAAGCTTTCTTT. It specifies CASSRGGMNTEAFF. The full variable domain, its missing parts supplied by reference TRBV5-1 and TRBJ1-1, is KAGVTQTPRYLIKTRGQQVTLSCSPISGHRSVSWYQQTPGQGLQFLFEYFSETQRNKGNFPGRFSGRQFSNSRSEMNVSTLELGDSALYLCASSRGGMNTEAFFGQGTRLTVV.

The V and J genes are TRBV2 and TRBJ1-5; 7 nucleotides align to TRBD1. V dropped 6 bases and J dropped 2; count of bases not matched to a gene: 10. Germline assignment: CDR1 SNHLY and CDR2 FYNNEI. The CDR3 covers 16 residues. The CDR3: CASRGSGGSGNQPQHF. CDR3 sequence (DNA): TGTGCCAGCAGGGGGTCAGGGGGGTCGGGCAATCAGCCCCAGCATTTT.

The V call is TRBV9, the J call TRBJ2-2, with D possibly being TRBD1 (6 bases). Trimming removed 4 bases at V and 2 bases at J, with 12 bases between. Per germline, CDR1 SGDLS and CDR2 YYNGEE. CDR3 size: 15 residues. The CDR3 protein is CASSRRTANTGELFF. The CDR3 DNA is TGTGCCAGCAGCCGACGGACAGCCAACACCGGGGAGCTGTTTTTT.

Only a few counts were recorded for this clone. CDR3 in amino acids: CASSQELVAGRSEKLFF. Written as DNA, the CDR3 is TGCGCCAGCAGCCAAGAATTGGTCGCAGGGCGTTCTGAAAAACTGTTTTTT. This chain joins TRBV4-1 and TRBJ1-4; D might be TRBD1 (5 bases). The CDR3 runs 17 residues. Germline assignment: CDR1 MGHRA and CDR2 YSYEKL. V was cut by 0 bases and J by 7 bases, with 18 bases left in between.

Only a few counts were recorded for this clone. V usage is TRBV29-1 and J usage is TRBJ2-2; 11 bases line up with TRBD1. The V segment lost 6 bases and the J segment 6 bases; nucleotides outside the gene matches: 6. The germline V gene has CDR1 SQVTM and CDR2 ANQGSEA. The CDR3 spans 14 residues. CDR3 residues: CSVGQGEGAGELFF. CDR3 sequence (DNA): TGCAGCGTGGGACAGGGGGAGGGCGCCGGGGAGCTGTTTTTT.

This clone was counted once. The chain carries TRBV2 and TRBJ1-5; D perhaps matches TRBD1 (6 bases). Germline lookup yields CDR1 SNHLY and CDR2 FYNNEI. This CDR3 comprises 13 residues. The germline V and J ends were trimmed by 6 bases and 5 bases, with 11 bases remaining between them. CDR3 in amino acids: CASRRKGDQPQHF. The CDR3 DNA sequence: TGTGCCAGCAGACGCAAGGGGGATCAGCCCCAGCATTTT.

The chain carries TRBV5-1 and TRBJ2-7; D is perhaps TRBD2 (6 bases). CDR1 is SGHRS, CDR2 YFSETQ, per germline. V gave up 4 bases and J gave up 6 bases, with 23 bases separating them. This CDR3 contains 16 residues. The CDR3, as DNA: TGCGCCAGCAGCCCTGTCTCCGGGACGGGAGTTTCCGAGCAGTACTTC. Its translation is CASSPVSGTGVSEQYF.